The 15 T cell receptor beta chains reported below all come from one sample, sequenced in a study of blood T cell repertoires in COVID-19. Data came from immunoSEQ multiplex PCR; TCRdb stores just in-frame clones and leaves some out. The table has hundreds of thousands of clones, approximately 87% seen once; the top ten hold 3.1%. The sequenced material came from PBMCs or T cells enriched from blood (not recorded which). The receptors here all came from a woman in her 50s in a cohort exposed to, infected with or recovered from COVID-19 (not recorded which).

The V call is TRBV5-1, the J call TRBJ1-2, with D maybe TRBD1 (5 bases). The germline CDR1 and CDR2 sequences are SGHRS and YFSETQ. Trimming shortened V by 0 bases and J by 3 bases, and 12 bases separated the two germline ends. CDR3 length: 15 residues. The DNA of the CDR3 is TGCGCCAGCAGCTTGGGGTCAGGGAAGGACTATGGCTACACCTTC. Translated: CASSLGSGKDYGYTF.

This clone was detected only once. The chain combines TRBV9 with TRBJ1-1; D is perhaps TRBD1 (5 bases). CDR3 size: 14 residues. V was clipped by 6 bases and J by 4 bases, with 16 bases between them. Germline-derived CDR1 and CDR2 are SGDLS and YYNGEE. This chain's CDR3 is CASKRTPQGTEAFF. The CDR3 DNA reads TGTGCCAGCAAACGGACACCCCAAGGCACTGAAGCTTTCTTT.

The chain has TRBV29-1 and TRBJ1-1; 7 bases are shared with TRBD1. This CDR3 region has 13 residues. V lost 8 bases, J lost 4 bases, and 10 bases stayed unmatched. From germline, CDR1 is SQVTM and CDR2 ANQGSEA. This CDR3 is CSTNDRAGTEAFF. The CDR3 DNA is TGCAGCACAAACGACAGGGCGGGCACTGAAGCTTTCTTT.

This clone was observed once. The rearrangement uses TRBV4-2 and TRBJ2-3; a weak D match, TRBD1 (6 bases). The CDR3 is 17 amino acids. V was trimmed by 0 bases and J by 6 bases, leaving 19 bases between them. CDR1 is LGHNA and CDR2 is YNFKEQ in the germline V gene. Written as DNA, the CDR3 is TGTGCCAGCAGCCAAGACCTGACCCCGGCTAGGGGGGATACGCAGTATTTT. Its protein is CASSQDLTPARGDTQYF.

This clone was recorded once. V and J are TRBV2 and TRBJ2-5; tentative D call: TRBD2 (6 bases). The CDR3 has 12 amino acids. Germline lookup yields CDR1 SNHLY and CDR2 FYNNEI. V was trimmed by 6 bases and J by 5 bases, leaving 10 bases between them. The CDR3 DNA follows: TGTGCCAGCAGGGGGGACTCTGAGACCCAGTACTTC. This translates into CASRGDSETQYF.

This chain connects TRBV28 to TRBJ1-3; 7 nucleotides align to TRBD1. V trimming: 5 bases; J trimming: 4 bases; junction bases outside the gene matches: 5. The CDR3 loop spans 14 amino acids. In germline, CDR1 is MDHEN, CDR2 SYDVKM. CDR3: CASSRRGAGNTIYF. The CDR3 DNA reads TGTGCCAGCAGTCGCAGGGGGGCCGGAAACACCATATATTTT.

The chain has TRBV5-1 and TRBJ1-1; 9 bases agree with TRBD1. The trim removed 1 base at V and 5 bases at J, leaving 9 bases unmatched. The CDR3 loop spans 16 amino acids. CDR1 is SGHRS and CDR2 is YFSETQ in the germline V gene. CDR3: CASSLHLTGGGTEAFF. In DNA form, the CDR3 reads TGCGCCAGCAGCTTGCACCTAACAGGGGGCGGGACTGAAGCTTTCTTT. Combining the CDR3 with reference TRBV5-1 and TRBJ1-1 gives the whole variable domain KAGVTQTPRYLIKTRGQQVTLSCSPISGHRSVSWYQQTPGQGLQFLFEYFSETQRNKGNFPGRFSGRQFSNSRSEMNVSTLELGDSALYLCASSLHLTGGGTEAFFGQGTRLTVV.

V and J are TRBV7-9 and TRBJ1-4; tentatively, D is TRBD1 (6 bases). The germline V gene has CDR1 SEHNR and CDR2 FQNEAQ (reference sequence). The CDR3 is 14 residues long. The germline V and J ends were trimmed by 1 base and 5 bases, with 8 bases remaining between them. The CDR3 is CASSLVGGNEKLFF. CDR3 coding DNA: TGTGCCAGCAGCTTAGTTGGGGGCAATGAAAAACTGTTTTTT.

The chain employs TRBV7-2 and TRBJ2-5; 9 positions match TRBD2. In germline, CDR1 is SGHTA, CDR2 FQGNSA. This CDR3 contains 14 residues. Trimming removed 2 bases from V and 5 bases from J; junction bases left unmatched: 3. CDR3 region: CASSLWTSEETQYF. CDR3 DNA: TGTGCCAGCAGCTTATGGACTAGCGAGGAGACCCAGTACTTC.

CDR3 nucleotide sequence: TGTGCCACCAGTGAATCCGGGACAGGGGTACAAGAGACCCAGTACTTC. This sequence encodes CATSESGTGVQETQYF. V and J are TRBV24-1 and TRBJ2-5; 10 bases map to TRBD1. CDR3 size: 16 residues. Germline assignment: CDR1 KGHDR and CDR2 SFDVKD. J lost 2 bases, V lost 4 bases, and 6 bases had no gene match.

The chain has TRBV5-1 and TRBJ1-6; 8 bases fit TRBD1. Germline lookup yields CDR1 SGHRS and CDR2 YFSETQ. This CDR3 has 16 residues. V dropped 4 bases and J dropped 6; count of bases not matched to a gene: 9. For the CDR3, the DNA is TGCGCCAGCAGCGTCGGACAGGGAGGGGGTAATTCACCCCTCCACTTT. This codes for CASSVGQGGGNSPLHF.

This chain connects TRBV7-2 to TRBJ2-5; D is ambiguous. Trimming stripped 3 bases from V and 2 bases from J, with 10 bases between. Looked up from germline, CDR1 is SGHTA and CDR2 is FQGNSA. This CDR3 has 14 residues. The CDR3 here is CASSFSLNQETQYF. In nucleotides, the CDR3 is TGTGCCAGCAGCTTTAGCTTGAATCAAGAGACCCAGTACTTC.

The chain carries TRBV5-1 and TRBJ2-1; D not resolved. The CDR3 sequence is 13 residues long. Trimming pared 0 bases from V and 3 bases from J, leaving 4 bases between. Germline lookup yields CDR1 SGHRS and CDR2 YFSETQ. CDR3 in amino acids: CASSLGSYNEQFF. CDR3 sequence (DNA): TGCGCCAGCAGCTTGGGCAGCTACAATGAGCAGTTCTTC.

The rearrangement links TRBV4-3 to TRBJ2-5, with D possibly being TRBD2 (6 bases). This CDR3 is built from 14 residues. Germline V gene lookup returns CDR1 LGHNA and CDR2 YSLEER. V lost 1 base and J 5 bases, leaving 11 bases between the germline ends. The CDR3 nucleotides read TGCGCCAGCAGCCAAGTTGTAGGGAGGGAGACCCAGTACTTC. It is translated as CASSQVVGRETQYF.

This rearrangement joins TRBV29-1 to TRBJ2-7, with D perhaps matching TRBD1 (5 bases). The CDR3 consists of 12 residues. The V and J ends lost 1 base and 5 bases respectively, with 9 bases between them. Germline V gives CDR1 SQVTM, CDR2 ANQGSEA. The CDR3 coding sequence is TGCAGCGTTGAAGCGGGCAGGGACGAGCAGTACTTC. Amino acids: CSVEAGRDEQYF.